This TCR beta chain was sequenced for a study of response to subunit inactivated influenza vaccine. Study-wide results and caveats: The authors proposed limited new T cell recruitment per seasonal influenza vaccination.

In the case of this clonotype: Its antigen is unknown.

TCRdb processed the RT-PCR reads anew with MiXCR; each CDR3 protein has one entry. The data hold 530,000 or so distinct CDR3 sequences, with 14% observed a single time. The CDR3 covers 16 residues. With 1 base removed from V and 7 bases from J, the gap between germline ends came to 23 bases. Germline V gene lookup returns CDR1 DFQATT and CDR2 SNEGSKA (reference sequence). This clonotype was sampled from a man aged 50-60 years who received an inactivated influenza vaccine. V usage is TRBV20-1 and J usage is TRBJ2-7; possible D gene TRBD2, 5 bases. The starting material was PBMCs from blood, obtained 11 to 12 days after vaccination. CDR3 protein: CSARGGETRPSGEQYF. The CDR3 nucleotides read TGCAGTGCTAGAGGTGGGGAGACTCGTCCCTCCGGAGAGCAGTACTTC.